This passage covers 22 T cell receptor beta chains from one sample sequenced in a study of PD-1 blockade in classical Hodgkin lymphoma. TCRdb's table, derived via immunoSEQ multiplex PCR, lists solely in-frame clones and lacks some. The table has about 6,500 clones, roughly 80% seen once. Brentuximab vedotin exposure varied, and every patient relapsed after autologous stem cell transplantation. Material: peripheral blood mononuclear cells (PBMCs), obtained at baseline. These receptors all stem from a human donor with classical Hodgkin lymphoma.

The CDR3 sequence: CSVGSGSTDTQYF. CDR3 bases: TGCAGCGTTGGTAGCGGGAGTACAGATACGCAGTATTTT. V and J are TRBV29-1 and TRBJ2-3, with 9 positions matching TRBD2. The trim removed 4 bases at V and 3 bases at J, leaving 2 bases unmatched. Germline loops: CDR1 SQVTM, CDR2 ANQGSEA. The CDR3 is 13 residues long.

The V gene is TRBV4-1, the J gene TRBJ2-1; the match to TRBD2 covers 11 bases. The CDR3 is made up of 17 amino acids. With 3 bases clipped from V and 15 bases from J, the junction kept 19 bases outside the gene matches. From germline, CDR1 is MGHRA and CDR2 YSYEKL. This CDR3 reads CASSQVITSGSEGGRFF. The CDR3 bases are TGCGCCAGCAGCCAGGTTATCACTAGCGGGAGTGAGGGTGGGCGGTTCTTC.

CDR3 in DNA: TGTGCCAGCAGTTTTATCGGGGGATCCTACGAGCAGTACTTC. The encoded protein is CASSFIGGSYEQYF. The chain uses TRBV28 and TRBJ2-7, with a possible D match to TRBD2 (6 bases). Trimming took 3 bases from V and 1 from J, leaving 10 bases between them. Germline V gene lookup returns CDR1 MDHEN and CDR2 SYDVKM. CDR3 length: 14 residues. The full variable domain, its missing parts supplied by reference TRBV28 and TRBJ2-7, is DVKVTQSSRYLVKRTGEKVFLECVQDMDHENMFWYRQDPGLGLRLIYFSYDVKMKEKGDIPEGYSVSREKKERFSLILESASTNQTSMYLCASSFIGGSYEQYFGPGTRLTVT.

CDR3: CASSLIVRDRGIRTGELFF. Here the CDR3 DNA reads TGTGCCAGCAGTTTAATTGTCCGGGACAGGGGGATTCGGACCGGGGAGCTGTTTTTT. The V and J genes are TRBV28 and TRBJ2-2; 11 bases align to TRBD1. Per germline, CDR1 MDHEN and CDR2 SYDVKM. The CDR3 is 19 amino acids. Trimming cost V 2 bases and J 5 bases; bases outside gene matches: 13.

A few counts support this clone. An end of the junction differs from the germline gene, which may be a read error. The chain has TRBV7-7 and TRBJ2-2; unclear D gene. The germline V gene has CDR1 SSHAT and CDR2 FNYEAQ (reference sequence). This CDR3 has 14 amino acids. The CDR3 nucleotides are TGTGCTAGCAGCCCTACCTGGGGCACCGGGGAGCTGTTTTTT. This gives the protein CASSPTWGTGELFF.

This clone was recorded a few times. The rearrangement joins TRBV10-3 to TRBJ1-1, with D perhaps TRBD1 (6 bases). There are 11 residues in the CDR3. Trimming removed 2 bases from V and 9 bases from J, with 7 bases in between. Per germline, CDR1 ENHRY and CDR2 SYGVKD. This CDR3 reads CAISEGQKAFF. The CDR3, as DNA: TGTGCCATCAGTGAGGGACAGAAAGCTTTCTTT.

The J gene is TRBJ2-1, the V gene TRBV19, with a tentative D call TRBD2 (6 bases). The CDR3 length is 16 residues. V was shortened by 5 bases and J by 4 bases, with 18 bases between the two germline ends. CDR1 is LNHDA, CDR2 SQIVND, per germline (reference sequence). The CDR3 reads CASSFGWRRVYNEQFF. The DNA for the CDR3 is TGTGCCAGTAGTTTCGGGTGGAGGAGGGTATACAATGAGCAGTTCTTC.

The genes are TRBV10-2 and TRBJ2-1; 11 nucleotides match TRBD2. CDR3 length: 16 residues. J was trimmed by 7 bases and V by 6 bases; bases with no gene match: 11. Germline V CDR1 and CDR2: WSHSY, SAAADI. The chain's CDR3 is CASRPSTGLAVNEQFF. The CDR3 DNA reads TGCGCCAGCAGGCCGTCAACGGGACTAGCGGTAAATGAGCAGTTCTTC.

This clone occurred a few times. This sequence joins TRBV6-4 and TRBJ1-2; TRBD1 aligns across 7 bases. The CDR3 contains 15 residues. J gave up 6 bases and V 2 bases, and 9 bases lay outside the gene matches. Germline V gene lookup returns CDR1 MRHNA and CDR2 SNTAGT. CDR3: CASSDPPTGRNGYTF. CDR3 coding DNA: TGTGCCAGCAGTGACCCGCCGACAGGGCGAAATGGCTACACCTTC.

In nucleotides, the CDR3 is TGTGCCAGCAGCGTAGACCTAGTCGACGAGCAGTACTTC. Its translation: CASSVDLVDEQYF. This chain uses TRBV9 with TRBJ2-7, with unresolved D. CDR1 is SGDLS and CDR2 is YYNGEE in the germline V gene. This CDR3 is built from 13 residues. Trimming removed 0 bases from V and 5 bases from J, with 9 bases in between.

The count of this clone is one. V gene TRBV28 combines with J gene TRBJ1-5; 7 nucleotides match TRBD1. The CDR3 covers 14 residues. With V trimmed by 6 bases and J by 6 bases, 8 bases remained unmatched. Germline V gives CDR1 MDHEN, CDR2 SYDVKM. The CDR3 loop is CASRPTGVGQPQHF. In DNA, the CDR3 is TGTGCCAGCAGACCAACAGGGGTCGGTCAGCCCCAGCATTTT.

The chain links TRBV19 to TRBJ2-7; no definite D call. Germline loops: CDR1 LNHDA, CDR2 SQIVND (reference sequence). V lost 2 bases to trimming and J lost 3 bases, with 8 bases between them. CDR3 size: 13 residues. In DNA form, the CDR3 reads TGTGCCAGTAGTATACTTGGCAACTACGAGCAGTACTTC. It yields the protein CASSILGNYEQYF. Based on the CDR3 plus reference TRBV19 and TRBJ2-7, the full variable domain is DGGITQSPKYLFRKEGQNVTLSCEQNLNHDAMYWYRQDPGQGLRLIYYSQIVNDFQKGDIAEGYSVSREKKESFPLTVTSAQKNPTAFYLCASSILGNYEQYFGPGTRLTVT.

The gene calls are TRBV11-1 and TRBJ2-6; D is unresolved. The CDR3 consists of 12 residues. Trimming removed 1 base from V and 5 bases from J, with 0 bases in between. The germline V gene encodes CDR1 SGHAT and CDR2 FQDESV (reference sequence). DNA of the CDR3: TGTGCCAGCAGCTTAGGGGCCAACGTCCTGACTTTC. Its protein is CASSLGANVLTF.

The V and J genes are TRBV28 and TRBJ2-7, with 10 bases lining up with TRBD2. Germline values: CDR1 MDHEN, CDR2 SYDVKM. The CDR3 contains 15 residues. Trimming cost V 5 bases and J 0 bases; bases outside gene matches: 4. Here the CDR3 DNA reads TGTGCCAGCAGTGTAGCGGGAGGTCTCTCCTACGAGCAGTACTTC. Its translation is CASSVAGGLSYEQYF.

This clone was observed a few times. V and J are TRBV4-1 and TRBJ2-1, with no clear D. CDR3 length: 17 residues. The V gene's germline CDR1 is MGHRA and CDR2 YSYEKL. Trimming took off 1 base at V and 2 bases at J, with 15 bases between the two ends. The CDR3 nucleotides are TGCGCCAGCAGCCAAGTAGACATGGGCTGGGCCTACAATGAGCAGTTCTTC. It codes for CASSQVDMGWAYNEQFF.

This clone was seen more than once but under ten times. This sequence joins TRBV6-4 and TRBJ2-1; no definite D call. Germline V gene lookup returns CDR1 MRHNA and CDR2 SNTAGT. This CDR3 contains 13 residues. The germline V and J ends were trimmed by 0 bases and 7 bases, with 7 bases remaining between them. CDR3 nucleotide sequence: TGTGCCAGCAGTGACTCGACGCGGAATGAGCAGTTCTTC. Amino acids: CASSDSTRNEQFF.

V is TRBV7-3 and J is TRBJ2-3; the D gene is possibly TRBD2 (5 bases). This CDR3 is built from 15 residues. V was cut by 0 bases and J by 1 base, with 8 bases left in between. Germline CDR1 and CDR2: SGHTA and FQGTGA. The CDR3 DNA is TGTGCCAGCAGCTTAACGGGAGAGGGCACAGATACGCAGTATTTT. Its protein product is CASSLTGEGTDTQYF.

The rearrangement links TRBV7-4 to TRBJ2-3, with TRBD1 as a possible D gene (6 bases). CDR1 is SGHVT and CDR2 is SQSDAQ in the germline V gene. V shed 3 bases and J shed 4 bases, with 11 bases lying between them. This CDR3 is built from 14 residues. The CDR3 nucleotides are TGTGCCAGCAGCTTTACAGGGTTCCCAGATACGCAGTATTTT. It yields the protein CASSFTGFPDTQYF.

The CDR3 DNA reads as TGTGCCAGCAGCTTAGAAGACAGGGTGTACCAAGAGACCCAGTACTTC. Translation: CASSLEDRVYQETQYF. The chain uses TRBV11-2 and TRBJ2-5; 7 bases fit TRBD1. Unmatched junction bases numbered 4, after V lost 0 bases and J lost 0 bases. The germline gives CDR1 SGHAT, CDR2 FQNNGV. This CDR3 region has 16 residues. Combining the CDR3 with reference TRBV11-2 and TRBJ2-5 gives the whole variable domain EAGVAQSPRYKIIEKRQSVAFWCNPISGHATLYWYQQILGQGPKLLIQFQNNGVVDDSQLPKDRFSAERLKGVDSTLKIQPAKLEDSAVYLCASSLEDRVYQETQYFGPGTRLLVL.

The rearrangement links TRBV7-9 to TRBJ2-7; D not resolved. The ends were cut back, 1 base at V and 2 bases at J, with 9 bases in the middle. This CDR3 contains 14 residues. Germline lookup yields CDR1 SEHNR and CDR2 FQNEAQ (reference sequence). The CDR3 region is CASSLGGPTYEQYF. CDR3 in DNA: TGTGCCAGCAGCTTAGGTGGGCCCACCTACGAGCAGTACTTC.

J is TRBJ1-4 and V is TRBV27; no clear D gene. The CDR3 is 16 residues long. CDR1 and CDR2 from the germline V gene are MNHEY and SMNVEV (reference sequence). The V end was cut by 3 bases, the J end by 7 bases, with 18 bases between. The CDR3 region is CASSFSGAGESEKLFF. The CDR3 DNA reads as TGTGCCAGCAGTTTCAGCGGTGCTGGGGAGAGTGAAAAACTGTTTTTT.

This chain links TRBV5-4 with TRBJ2-7; the match to TRBD2 covers 8 bases. Germline CDR1 reads SGHNT; CDR2 reads YYREEE (reference sequence). The CDR3 spans 15 residues. The junction had 8 bases not matched to a gene; V was cut back by 4 bases and J by 2 bases. CDR3 nucleotides: TGTGCCAGCAGCGGAGAGGGACTAGGGGCCTACGAGCAGTACTTC. It translates to CASSGEGLGAYEQYF.